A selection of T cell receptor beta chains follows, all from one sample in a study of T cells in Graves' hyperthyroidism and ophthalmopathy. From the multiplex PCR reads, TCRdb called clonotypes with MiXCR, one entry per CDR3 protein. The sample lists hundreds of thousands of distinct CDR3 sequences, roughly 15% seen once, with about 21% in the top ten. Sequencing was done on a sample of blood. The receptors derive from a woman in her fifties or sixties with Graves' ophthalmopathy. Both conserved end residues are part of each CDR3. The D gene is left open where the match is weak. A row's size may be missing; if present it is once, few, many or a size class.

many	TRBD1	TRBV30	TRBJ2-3	TGTGCCTGGAGTGTGGGACAGGGAACAGATACGCAGTATTTT	CAWSVGQGTDTQYF
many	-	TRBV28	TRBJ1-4	TGTGCCAGCAGTTTATTGATTTCAACTAATGAAAAACTGTTTTTT	CASSLLISTNEKLFF
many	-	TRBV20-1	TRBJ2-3	TGCAGTGCTAGGTTAGGAGATACGCAGTATTTT	CSARLGDTQYF
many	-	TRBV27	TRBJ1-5	TGTGCCAGCAGTTTAACAGGGTACAATCAGCCCCAGCATTTT	CASSLTGYNQPQHF
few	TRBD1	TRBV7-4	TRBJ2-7	TGTGCCAGCAGCCTCATAAAGAGGGACAGGGCGTCCTACGAGCAGTACTTC	CASSLIKRDRASYEQYF
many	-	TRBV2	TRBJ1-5	TGTGCCAGCAGTGACAGGATTAGCAATCAGCCCCAGCATTTT	CASSDRISNQPQHF
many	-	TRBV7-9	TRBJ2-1	TGTGCCAGCAGCTTATTAGACAGCCGGGGTGAGCAGTTCTTC	CASSLLDSRGEQFF
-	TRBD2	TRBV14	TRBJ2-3	TGTGCCAACAGCTACCCTAGCGGAGTGGGGACAGATACGCAGTATTTT	CANSYPSGVGTDTQYF
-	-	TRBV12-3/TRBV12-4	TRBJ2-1	TGTGCCAGCAGTTTAAGAGACTCCGTTTCCAATGAGCAGTTCTTC	CASSLRDSVSNEQFF
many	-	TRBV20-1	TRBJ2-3	TGCAGTGCTGCAGTAAGGGCTCCCACAGATACGCAGTATTTT	CSAAVRAPTDTQYF
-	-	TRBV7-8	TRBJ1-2	TGTGCCAGCAGCTTACGGCCCAGGGACTATGGCTACACCTTC	CASSLRPRDYGYTF